The clone carrying this T cell receptor beta chain was found many times. This sample stems from a study of human T cells and chemical hapten exposure. Study at large: Slight differences in pooled library volume were the main source of varying TCR yields across samples.

Germline lookup yields CDR1 MDHEN and CDR2 SYDVKM. The ends were cut back, 7 bases at V and 7 bases at J, with 11 bases in the middle. This CDR3 has 12 residues. The time point was: patch test 2, 6 weeks after DPC sensitization. Treatment specified: therapeutic diphenylcyclopropenone sensitization with weekly scalp DPC. Individual cDNA molecules received unique molecular identifiers in the library. In TCRdb, the RACE reads were re-called with MiXCR into one record per CDR3 protein. The table records about 54,000 distinct CDR3 sequences, about a tenth of them present only once. This sequence was found in a woman aged 50 to 60 with alopecia areata. Some clones in this sample may be carry-over from other donors' samples. The V call is TRBV28, the J call TRBJ1-5, with a tentative D call TRBD1 (6 bases). The sequenced sample was whole blood, obtained in connection with sensitization to the hapten diphenylcyclopropenone (DPC). Here the CDR3 reads CASTEGVQPQHF. CDR3 nucleotides: TGTGCCAGCACGGAGGGGGTACAGCCCCAGCATTTT.